The text below deals with one TCR beta chain. Authors' data handling: Researchers report that nucleated cell counts were estimated from reference gene primer amplification. Assay: immunoSEQ multiplex PCR; the TCRdb copy retains only in-frame clones and omits some. The DNA was the basis for D and trimming; V, J and clone size are from that table. In the table there are 150,000 to 200,000 clones, roughly four fifths of which are singletons. The sample belongs to a study of blood T cell repertoires in COVID-19. Participants were aged about 18 to 90 years, lived in some 23 US areas, and enrolled virtually. The germline gives CDR1 SGHNT, CDR2 YYREEE (reference sequence). There are 14 residues in the CDR3. Deletions cut 1 base from V and 3 bases from J, with 11 bases between.

The clonotype originates from a man aged 50 to 60 who had recovered from COVID-19. The gene calls are TRBV5-4 and TRBJ2-7, with a possible D match to TRBD2 (6 bases). The sequenced sample was PBMCs or T cells enriched from blood (not recorded which). CDR3 residues: CASSLWGEIYEQYF. CDR3 in DNA: TGTGCCAGCAGCTTGTGGGGGGAAATCTACGAGCAGTACTTC.